Shown below are 5 T cell receptor beta chains from a single sample sequenced in a study of CD8 T cell repertoires and HIV-1 epitope variants. Method: immunoSEQ multiplex PCR; TCRdb's copy keeps in-frame clones and lacks some. The table includes about 5,400 clones, 65% to 70% detected once. The antigens these receptors bind are not known. Specimen: cultured CD8+ T cells derived from PBMCs. The receptor source for this set is a male donor with HIV.

This chain joins TRBV4-3 and TRBJ2-7; 10 bases align to TRBD2. CDR3 length: 15 residues. J gave up 2 bases and V 4 bases, and 5 bases lay outside the gene matches. The germline CDR1 and CDR2 sequences are LGHNA and YSLEER. CDR3 region: CASSPSSGGTYEQYF. Here the CDR3 DNA reads TGCGCCAGCAGCCCGTCTAGCGGGGGTACCTACGAGCAGTACTTC.

The V gene is TRBV7-2, the J gene TRBJ2-1, with 8 bases identical to TRBD1. The CDR3 is 14 amino acids. Germline values: CDR1 SGHTA, CDR2 FQGNSA. V shed 0 bases and J 9 bases; nucleotides not matched to a gene: 4. The CDR3 DNA sequence: TGTGCCAGCAGCTTAGCGGACAGGGCAGGTGAGCAGTTCTTC. Amino acids: CASSLADRAGEQFF.

The genes are TRBV28 and TRBJ2-1, with TRBD1 matching over 7 bases. Per germline, CDR1 MDHEN and CDR2 SYDVKM. The CDR3 covers 16 residues. The junction had 4 bases not matched to a gene; V was cut back by 1 base and J by 1 base. CDR3 amino acids: CASSLSQGISYNEQFF. For the CDR3, the DNA is TGTGCCAGCAGTTTATCACAGGGGATATCCTACAATGAGCAGTTCTTC. The full variable domain, in which reference TRBV28 and TRBJ2-1 provide the parts outside the CDR3, is DVKVTQSSRYLVKRTGEKVFLECVQDMDHENMFWYRQDPGLGLRLIYFSYDVKMKEKGDIPEGYSVSREKKERFSLILESASTNQTSMYLCASSLSQGISYNEQFFGPGTRLTVL.

The V gene is TRBV5-8, the J gene TRBJ2-2, with TRBD1 matching over 10 bases. Germline CDR1 is SGHTS and CDR2 is YDEGEE. V dropped 4 bases and J dropped 6; count of bases not matched to a gene: 6. The CDR3 is 15 residues long. The CDR3 loop reads CASSTGTGEPGELFF. CDR3 sequence (DNA): TGTGCCAGCAGCACCGGGACAGGGGAACCCGGGGAGCTGTTTTTT.

The V call is TRBV7-2, the J call TRBJ2-7; no reliable D call. The V gene's germline CDR1 is SGHTA and CDR2 FQGNSA. Trimming removed 1 base at V and 4 bases at J, with 11 bases between. This CDR3 is built from 14 residues. CDR3 bases: TGTGCCAGCAGCTTAGAATTAGGGCAGTACGAGCAGTACTTC. Translated, it gives CASSLELGQYEQYF.